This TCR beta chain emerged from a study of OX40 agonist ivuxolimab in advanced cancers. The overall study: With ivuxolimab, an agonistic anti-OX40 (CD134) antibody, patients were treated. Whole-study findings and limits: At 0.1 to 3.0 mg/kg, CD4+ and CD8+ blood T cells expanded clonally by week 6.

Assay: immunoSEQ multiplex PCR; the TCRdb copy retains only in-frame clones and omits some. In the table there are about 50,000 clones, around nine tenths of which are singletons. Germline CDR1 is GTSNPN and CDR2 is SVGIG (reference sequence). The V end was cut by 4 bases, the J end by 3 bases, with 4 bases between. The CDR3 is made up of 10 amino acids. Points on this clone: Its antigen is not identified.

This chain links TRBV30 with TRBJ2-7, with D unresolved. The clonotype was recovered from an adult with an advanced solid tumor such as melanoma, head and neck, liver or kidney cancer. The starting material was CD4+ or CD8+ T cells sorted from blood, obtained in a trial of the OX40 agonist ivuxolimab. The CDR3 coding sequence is TGTGCCTGGATAAACTACGAGCAGTACTTC. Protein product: CAWINYEQYF.